The TCR beta chain under discussion was sequenced for a study of cytomegalovirus exposure and HLA in healthy donors. Study details: The 130 or so validation repertoires, a later analysis reported, used the same platform as the 700 or so repertoires from the first cohort. Study-level results: It was about 150 TCR beta chains that were listed as cytomegalovirus-associated. Reports described diagnosis of cytomegalovirus status by the classifier as highly specific and sensitive. In vitro experiments confirmed that a few CMV-associated chains were specific for CMV antigens.

Germline V gene data show CDR1 as SGDLS and CDR2 as YYNGEE. The CDR3 is 16 residues long. J was trimmed by 2 bases and V by 1 base; bases with no gene match: 4. Sequenced by immunoSEQ multiplex PCR; TCRdb stores in-frame clones only, minus some. The data hold about 160,000 clones, with 96% observed a single time. A note on this clone: Its antigen remains unknown.

The sequenced sample was PBMCs. The chain employs TRBV9 and TRBJ2-3; 10 positions match TRBD2. This receptor was obtained from a woman aged 18-35 years in good health and CMV-seronegative. The CDR3, as DNA: TGTGCCAGCAGCGTAAGGACTAGCGGAAACACAGATACGCAGTATTTT. It is translated as CASSVRTSGNTDTQYF.